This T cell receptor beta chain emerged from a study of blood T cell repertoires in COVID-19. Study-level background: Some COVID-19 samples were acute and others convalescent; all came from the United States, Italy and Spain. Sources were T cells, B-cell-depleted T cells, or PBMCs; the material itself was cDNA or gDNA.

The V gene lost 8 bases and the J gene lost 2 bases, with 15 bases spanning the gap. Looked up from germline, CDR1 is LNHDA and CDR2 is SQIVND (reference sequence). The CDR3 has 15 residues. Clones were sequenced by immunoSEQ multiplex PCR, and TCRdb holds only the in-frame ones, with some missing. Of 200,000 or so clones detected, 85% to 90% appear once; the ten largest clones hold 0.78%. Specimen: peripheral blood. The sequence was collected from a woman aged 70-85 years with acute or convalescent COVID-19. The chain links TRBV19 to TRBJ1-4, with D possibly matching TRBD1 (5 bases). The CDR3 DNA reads TGTGCCAGTGGGTCGCAGGGACTGACTAATGAAAAACTGTTTTTT. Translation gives CASGSQGLTNEKLFF.